Below are 15 T cell receptor beta chains sequenced from a single sample in a study of cytomegalovirus exposure and HLA in healthy donors. Amplification used 60 Vbeta primers and 13 Jbeta primers. The table came from immunoSEQ multiplex PCR; TCRdb's copy has only in-frame clones and leaves some out. The top ten clones hold 1.5% to 2% of a sample with around 150,000 clones, roughly 9.4% of them seen once. The sequenced sample was PBMCs. The receptors come from a male donor in good health and CMV-seronegative.

The chain couples TRBV7-9 to TRBJ1-3; possibly TRBD1 for D (5 bases). Germline CDR1 is SEHNR and CDR2 is FQNEAQ (reference sequence). The CDR3 contains 16 residues. With 4 bases removed from V and 7 bases from J, the gap between germline ends came to 20 bases. The CDR3 is CASSSTGSPGENTIYF. The CDR3 nucleotides are TGTGCCAGCAGCTCGACCGGGTCCCCGGGGGAGAACACCATATATTTT.

The chain joins TRBV28 to TRBJ1-1; TRBD1 might be the D (6 bases). The CDR3 is 13 amino acids. V gave up 1 base and J gave up 5 bases, with 8 bases separating them. Germline loops: CDR1 MDHEN, CDR2 SYDVKM. CDR3 in DNA: TGTGCCAGCAGTTTATTTAGGGGGACTGAAGCTTTCTTT. Translation: CASSLFRGTEAFF.

V is TRBV29-1 and J is TRBJ2-2; 13 nucleotides align to TRBD2. The CDR3 sequence is 15 residues long. CDR1 is SQVTM and CDR2 is ANQGSEA in the germline V gene. V gave up 7 bases and J gave up 6 bases; unmatched junction bases: 8. DNA of the CDR3: TGCAGCGCAAGAAGGACTAGCGGGAGTTCCGGGGAGCTGTTTTTT. Translated, it gives CSARRTSGSSGELFF.

V and J are TRBV7-2 and TRBJ2-7; 13 bases match TRBD2. The CDR3 has 15 amino acids. CDR1 is SGHTA and CDR2 is FQGNSA in the germline V gene. V gave up 4 bases and J gave up 4 bases; unmatched junction bases: 4. The DNA for the CDR3 is TGTGCCAGCAGCTCCACTAGCGGGAGGGGATACGAGCAGTACTTC. Translated, it gives CASSSTSGRGYEQYF. Full variable domain (outside the CDR3, taken from reference TRBV7-2 and TRBJ2-7): GAGVSQSPSNKVTEKGKDVELRCDPISGHTALYWYRQSLGQGLEFLIYFQGNSAPDKSGLPSDRFSAERTGGSVSTLTIQRTQQEDSAVYLCASSSTSGRGYEQYFGPGTRLTVT.

The chain has TRBV11-2 and TRBJ1-1; maybe TRBD1 (5 bases). Germline loops: CDR1 SGHAT, CDR2 FQNNGV. V was trimmed by 1 base and J by 1 base, leaving 7 bases between them. The CDR3 has 14 residues. This chain's CDR3 is CASSLVQGNTEAFF. Here the CDR3 DNA reads TGTGCCAGCAGCTTAGTGCAGGGGAACACTGAAGCTTTCTTT. Filled out from reference TRBV11-2 and TRBJ1-1, the complete variable domain reads EAGVAQSPRYKIIEKRQSVAFWCNPISGHATLYWYQQILGQGPKLLIQFQNNGVVDDSQLPKDRFSAERLKGVDSTLKIQPAKLEDSAVYLCASSLVQGNTEAFFGQGTRLTVV.

This clone was detected only a few times. This chain's CDR3 is CASSPRSGGYNEQFF. Written as DNA, the CDR3 is TGTGCCAGCAGCCCCCGCAGCGGTGGGTACAATGAGCAGTTCTTC. The J gene is TRBJ2-1, the V gene TRBV7-6; weak D call: TRBD2 (5 bases). V shed 5 bases and J shed 4 bases, with 15 bases lying between them. Germline loops: CDR1 SGHVS, CDR2 FNYEAQ. This CDR3 region has 15 residues.

This clone was counted between two and nine times. J is TRBJ2-7 and V is TRBV5-4; 10 bases map to TRBD1. V trimming: 3 bases; J trimming: 5 bases; junction bases outside the gene matches: 8. The CDR3 loop spans 15 amino acids. Germline V gives CDR1 SGHNT, CDR2 YYREEE (reference sequence). The CDR3 coding sequence is TGTGCCAGCAGCTCTCCCGGGACAGGGGTCCACGAGCAGTACTTC. This codes for CASSSPGTGVHEQYF.

This clone has only a few counts. The J gene is TRBJ2-5, the V gene TRBV7-2; 7 positions match TRBD1. V dropped 1 base and J dropped 5; count of bases not matched to a gene: 4. CDR1 SGHTA and CDR2 FQGNSA come from the germline V gene. The CDR3 spans 14 residues. This chain's CDR3 is CASSLDRGGETQYF. The CDR3 DNA reads as TGTGCCAGCAGCTTAGACAGGGGTGGGGAGACCCAGTACTTC.

The chain uses TRBV19 and TRBJ2-2, with 7 bases that match TRBD2. The CDR3 has 18 residues. In germline, CDR1 is LNHDA, CDR2 SQIVND (reference sequence). J was trimmed by 6 bases and V by 4 bases; bases with no gene match: 17. This chain's CDR3 is CASSTTFGLGDRAGELFF. The CDR3 DNA reads TGTGCCAGTAGTACGACCTTCGGACTAGGTGATAGGGCCGGGGAGCTGTTTTTT.

The gene calls are TRBV5-6 and TRBJ2-2; TRBD2 is a possible D gene (6 bases). V lost 4 bases and J lost 6, with 16 bases in between. This CDR3 comprises 15 residues. CDR1 and CDR2 from the germline V gene are SGHDT and YYEEEE. The CDR3 DNA follows: TGTGCCAGCAGCGCCGGGACTCTGGGAGCCGGGGAGCTGTTTTTT. It specifies CASSAGTLGAGELFF. Based on the CDR3 plus reference TRBV5-6 and TRBJ2-2, the full variable domain is DAGVTQSPTHLIKTRGQQVTLRCSPKSGHDTVSWYQQALGQGPQFIFQYYEEEERQRGNFPDRFSGHQFPNYSSELNVNALLLGDSALYLCASSAGTLGAGELFFGEGSRLTVL.

This rearrangement joins TRBV4-2 to TRBJ2-3, with 7 bases that match TRBD2. CDR1 and CDR2 from the germline V gene are LGHNA and YNFKEQ. CDR3 length: 15 residues. V trimming: 4 bases; J trimming: 2 bases; junction bases outside the gene matches: 6. In nucleotides, the CDR3 is TGTGCCAGCAGCCCCGGACTAGGGGTCACAGATACGCAGTATTTT. It translates to CASSPGLGVTDTQYF.

This sequence joins TRBV7-2 and TRBJ2-2; 8 bases line up with TRBD1. Germline-derived CDR1 and CDR2 are SGHTA and FQGNSA. V dropped 5 bases and J dropped 2; count of bases not matched to a gene: 7. The length of the CDR3 is 16 residues. The CDR3 coding sequence is TGTGCCAGCAGCCCCCGGGACAGGACCAACACCGGGGAGCTGTTTTTT. This encodes CASSPRDRTNTGELFF.

This clone was observed a handful of times. The chain employs TRBV4-3 and TRBJ1-4, with D perhaps matching TRBD1 (6 bases). The germline gives CDR1 LGHNA, CDR2 YSLEER. V lost 0 bases, J lost 7 bases, and 12 bases lay in between. CDR3 length equals 15 residues. DNA for the CDR3: TGCGCCAGCAGCCAAGATACTGGGACAACTGAAAAACTGTTTTTT. Residues: CASSQDTGTTEKLFF.

This clone was picked up a small number of times. The genes are TRBV9 and TRBJ2-2, with 10 nucleotides matching TRBD1. This CDR3 is built from 17 residues. J lost 3 bases, V lost 4 bases, and 9 bases had no gene match. Germline V CDR1 and CDR2: SGDLS, YYNGEE. The CDR3 DNA reads as TGTGCCAGCAGCCCTAGGACAGGGGGGTCGGACACCGGGGAGCTGTTTTTT. Residues: CASSPRTGGSDTGELFF.

The sample holds a few counts of this clone. The chain employs TRBV6-1 and TRBJ1-2; a weak D match, TRBD1 (6 bases). This CDR3 contains 13 residues. V was trimmed by 3 bases and J by 2 bases, leaving 7 bases between them. Germline V gene lookup returns CDR1 MNHNS and CDR2 SASEGT. CDR3 residues: CASSEGANYGYTF. CDR3 nucleotides: TGTGCCAGCAGTGAGGGGGCAAACTATGGCTACACCTTC.